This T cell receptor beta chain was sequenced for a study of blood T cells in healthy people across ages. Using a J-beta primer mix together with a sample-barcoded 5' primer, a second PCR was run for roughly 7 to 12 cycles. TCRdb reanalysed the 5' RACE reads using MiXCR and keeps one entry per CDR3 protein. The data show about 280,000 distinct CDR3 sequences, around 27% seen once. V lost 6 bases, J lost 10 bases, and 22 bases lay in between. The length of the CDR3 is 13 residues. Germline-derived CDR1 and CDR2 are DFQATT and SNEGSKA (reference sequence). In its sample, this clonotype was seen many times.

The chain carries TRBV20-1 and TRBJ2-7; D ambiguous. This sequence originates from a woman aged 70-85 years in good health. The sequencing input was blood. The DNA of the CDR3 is TGCAGTGCCTCGGTAATCACCGGAACGGAACAGTACTTC. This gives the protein CSASVITGTEQYF.